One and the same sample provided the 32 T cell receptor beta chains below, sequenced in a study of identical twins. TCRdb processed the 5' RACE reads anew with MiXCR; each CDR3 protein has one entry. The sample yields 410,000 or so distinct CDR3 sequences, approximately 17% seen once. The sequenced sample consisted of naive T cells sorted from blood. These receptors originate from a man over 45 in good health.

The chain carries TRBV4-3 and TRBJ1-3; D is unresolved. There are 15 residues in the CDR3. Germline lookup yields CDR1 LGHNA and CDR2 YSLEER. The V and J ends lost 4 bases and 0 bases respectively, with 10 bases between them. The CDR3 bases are TGCGCCAGCAGCCCCACTGGCAGCTCTGGAAACACCATATATTTT. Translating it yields CASSPTGSSGNTIYF.

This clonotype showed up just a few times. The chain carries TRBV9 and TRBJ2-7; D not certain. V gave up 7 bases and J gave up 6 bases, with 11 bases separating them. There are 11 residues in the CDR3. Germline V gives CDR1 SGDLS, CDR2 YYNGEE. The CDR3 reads CASGPSGEQYF. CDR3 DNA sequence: TGTGCCAGCGGACCCTCGGGCGAGCAGTACTTC.

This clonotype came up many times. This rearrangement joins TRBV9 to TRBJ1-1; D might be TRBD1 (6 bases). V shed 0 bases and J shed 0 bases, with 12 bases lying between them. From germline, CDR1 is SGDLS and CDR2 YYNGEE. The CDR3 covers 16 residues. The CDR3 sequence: CASSVGAGGLNTEAFF. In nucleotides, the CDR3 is TGTGCCAGCAGCGTAGGTGCTGGGGGCTTGAACACTGAAGCTTTCTTT. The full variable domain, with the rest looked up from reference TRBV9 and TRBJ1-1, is DSGVTQTPKHLITATGQRVTLRCSPRSGDLSVYWYQQSLDQGLQFLIQYYNGEERAKGNILERFSAQQFPDLHSELNLSSLELGDSALYFCASSVGAGGLNTEAFFGQGTRLTVV.

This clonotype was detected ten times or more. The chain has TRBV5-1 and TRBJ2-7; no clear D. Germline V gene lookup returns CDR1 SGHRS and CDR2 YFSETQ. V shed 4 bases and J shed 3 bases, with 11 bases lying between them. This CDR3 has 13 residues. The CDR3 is CASSTTRNYEQYF. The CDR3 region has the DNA TGCGCCAGCAGCACGACAAGAAACTACGAGCAGTACTTC.

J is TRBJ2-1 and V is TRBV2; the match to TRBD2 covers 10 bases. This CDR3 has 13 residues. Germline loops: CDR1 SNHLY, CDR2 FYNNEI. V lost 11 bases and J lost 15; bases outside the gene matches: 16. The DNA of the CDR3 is TGTGCCGGCGACGAGCTAGCGGGAGAGGGTCGGTTCTTC. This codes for CAGDELAGEGRFF.

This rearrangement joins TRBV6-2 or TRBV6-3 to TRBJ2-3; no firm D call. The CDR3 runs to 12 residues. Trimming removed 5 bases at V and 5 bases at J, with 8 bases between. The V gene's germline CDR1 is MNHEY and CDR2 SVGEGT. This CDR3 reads CASSLRLDTQYF. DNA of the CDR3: TGTGCCAGCAGTCTACGTCTAGATACGCAGTATTTT.

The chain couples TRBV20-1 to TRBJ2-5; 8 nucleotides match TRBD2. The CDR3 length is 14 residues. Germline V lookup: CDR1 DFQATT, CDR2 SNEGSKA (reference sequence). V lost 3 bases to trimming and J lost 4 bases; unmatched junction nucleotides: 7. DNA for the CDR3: TGCAGTGCTAGGCCCGGGACTAGTGTAGAGACCCAGTACTTC. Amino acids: CSARPGTSVETQYF.

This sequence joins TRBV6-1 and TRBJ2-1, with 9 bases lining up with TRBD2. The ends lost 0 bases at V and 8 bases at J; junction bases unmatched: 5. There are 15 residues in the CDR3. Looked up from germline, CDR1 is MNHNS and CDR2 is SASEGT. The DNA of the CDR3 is TGTGCCAGCAGTGAAGCTAGCGGGAGTCGCGATGAGCAGTTCTTC. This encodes CASSEASGSRDEQFF.

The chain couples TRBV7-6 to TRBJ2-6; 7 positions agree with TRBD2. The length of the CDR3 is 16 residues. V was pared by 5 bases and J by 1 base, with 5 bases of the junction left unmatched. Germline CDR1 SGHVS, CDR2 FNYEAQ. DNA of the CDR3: TGTGCCAGCAGCCCCATGGGAGGGTCTGGGGCCAACGTCCTGACTTTC. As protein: CASSPMGGSGANVLTF.

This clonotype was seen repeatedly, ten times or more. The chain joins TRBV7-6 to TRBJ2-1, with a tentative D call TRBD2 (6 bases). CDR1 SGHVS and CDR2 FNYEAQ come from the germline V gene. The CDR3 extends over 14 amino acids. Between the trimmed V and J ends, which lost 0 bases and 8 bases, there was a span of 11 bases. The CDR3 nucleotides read TGTGCCAGCAGCTTAGCGGGGGGTAACGATGAGCAGTTCTTC. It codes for CASSLAGGNDEQFF.

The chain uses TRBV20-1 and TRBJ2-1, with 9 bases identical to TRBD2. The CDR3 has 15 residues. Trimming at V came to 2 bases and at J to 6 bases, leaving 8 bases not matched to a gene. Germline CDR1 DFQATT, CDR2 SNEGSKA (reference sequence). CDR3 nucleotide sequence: TGCAGTGCTAGACAACCTGGCGGGAGGGCCAATGAGCAGTTCTTC. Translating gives CSARQPGGRANEQFF.

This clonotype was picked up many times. CDR3 residues: CSAESPGLGYNEQFF. CDR3 DNA sequence: TGCAGTGCTGAAAGCCCGGGACTAGGCTACAATGAGCAGTTCTTC. This chain joins TRBV20-1 and TRBJ2-1; 8 bases are shared with TRBD2. V lost 5 bases and J lost 3; bases outside the gene matches: 9. The V gene's germline CDR1 is DFQATT and CDR2 SNEGSKA (reference sequence). This CDR3 region has 15 residues.

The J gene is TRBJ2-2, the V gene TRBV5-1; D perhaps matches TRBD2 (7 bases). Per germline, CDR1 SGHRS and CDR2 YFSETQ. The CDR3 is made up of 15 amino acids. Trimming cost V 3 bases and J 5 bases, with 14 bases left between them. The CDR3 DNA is TGCGCCAGCAGCTCAACAGGGCGGGGGACCGGGGAGCTGTTTTTT. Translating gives CASSSTGRGTGELFF.

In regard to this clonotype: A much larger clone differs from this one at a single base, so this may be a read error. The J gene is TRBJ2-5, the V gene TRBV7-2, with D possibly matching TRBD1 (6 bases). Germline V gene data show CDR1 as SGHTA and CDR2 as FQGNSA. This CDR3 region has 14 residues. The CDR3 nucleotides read TGTCCCAGCAGCTTAGTAGGACAGCGGGAGACCCAGTACTTC. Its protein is CPSSLVGQRETQYF.

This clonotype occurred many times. Here the CDR3 reads CSAKRQASSYEQYF. The CDR3, as DNA: TGCAGTGCTAAGCGACAGGCGAGCTCCTACGAGCAGTACTTC. The rearrangement uses TRBV20-1 and TRBJ2-7; tentatively, D is TRBD1 (6 bases). Germline V lookup: CDR1 DFQATT, CDR2 SNEGSKA (reference sequence). This CDR3 comprises 14 residues. Trimming pared 4 bases from V and 0 bases from J, leaving 13 bases between.

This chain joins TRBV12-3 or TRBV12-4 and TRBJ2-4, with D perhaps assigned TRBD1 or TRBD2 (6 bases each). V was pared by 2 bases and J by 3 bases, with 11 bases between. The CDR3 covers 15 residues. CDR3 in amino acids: CASSLRGVGKNIQYF. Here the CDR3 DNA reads TGTGCCAGCAGTTTAAGGGGGGTAGGCAAAAACATTCAGTACTTC.

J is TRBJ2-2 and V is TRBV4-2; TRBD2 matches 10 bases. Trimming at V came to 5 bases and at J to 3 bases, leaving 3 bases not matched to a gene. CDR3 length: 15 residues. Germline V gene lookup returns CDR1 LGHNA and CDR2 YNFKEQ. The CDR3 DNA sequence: TGTGCCAGCAGCACTAGCGGGACAGACACCGGGGAGCTGTTTTTT. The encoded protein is CASSTSGTDTGELFF.

The CDR3 DNA reads as TGCAGCGTGAATAGGGGGATTGAAGAGACCCAGTACTTC. Translation: CSVNRGIEETQYF. This chain uses TRBV29-1 with TRBJ2-5, with D perhaps matching TRBD1 (6 bases). V lost 6 bases, J lost 3 bases, and 14 bases lay in between. This CDR3 comprises 13 residues. In germline, CDR1 is SQVTM, CDR2 ANQGSEA. The variable domain in full, completed from reference TRBV29-1 and TRBJ2-5, reads SAVISQKPSRDICQRGTSLTIQCQVDSQVTMMFWYRQQPGQSLTLIATANQGSEATYESGFVIDKFPISRPNLTFSTLTVSNMSPEDSSIYLCSVNRGIEETQYFGPGTRLLVL.

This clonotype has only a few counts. The CDR3 region has the DNA TGTGCCAGCAGCCAAGAACCGGGGGGACCCTACAATGAGCAGTTCTTC. Residues: CASSQEPGGPYNEQFF. The rearrangement uses TRBV4-2 and TRBJ2-1; 7 bases map to TRBD2. Looked up from germline, CDR1 is LGHNA and CDR2 is YNFKEQ. The CDR3 runs to 16 residues. The V and J ends lost 0 bases and 2 bases, in that order; junction bases with no gene match: 4.

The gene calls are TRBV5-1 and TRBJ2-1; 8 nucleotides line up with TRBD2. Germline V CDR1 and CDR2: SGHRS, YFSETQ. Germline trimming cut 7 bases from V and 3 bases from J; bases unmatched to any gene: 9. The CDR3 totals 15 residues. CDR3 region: CASGNGLANYNEQFF. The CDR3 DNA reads TGCGCCAGCGGAAATGGACTAGCAAACTACAATGAGCAGTTCTTC.

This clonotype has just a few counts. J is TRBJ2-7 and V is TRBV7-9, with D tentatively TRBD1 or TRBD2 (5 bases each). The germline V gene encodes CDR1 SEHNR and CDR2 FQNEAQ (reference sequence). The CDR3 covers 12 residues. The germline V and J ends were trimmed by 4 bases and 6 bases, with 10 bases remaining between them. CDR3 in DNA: TGTGCCAGCAGCTGGGCAGGGAGCGAGCAGTACTTC. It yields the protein CASSWAGSEQYF.

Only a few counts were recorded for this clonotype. CDR3 loop: CASSQDLSSGTNTGELFF. Here the CDR3 DNA reads TGCGCCAGCAGCCAAGATTTAAGTAGCGGAACGAACACCGGGGAGCTGTTTTTT. This chain uses TRBV4-3 with TRBJ2-2; tentative D call: TRBD2 (6 bases). The germline gives CDR1 LGHNA, CDR2 YSLEER. V lost 0 bases to trimming and J lost 0 bases, with 14 bases between them. This CDR3 spans 18 amino acids.

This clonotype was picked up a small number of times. The CDR3 region is CATSIRGKKTQYF. The CDR3 coding sequence is TGTGCCACCAGCATCAGGGGCAAAAAGACCCAGTACTTC. V gene TRBV15 combines with J gene TRBJ2-5, with a weak D call TRBD1 (6 bases). Germline V gene lookup returns CDR1 LNHNV and CDR2 YYDKDF (reference sequence). CDR3 size: 13 residues. Deletions cut 4 bases from V and 6 bases from J, with 12 bases between.

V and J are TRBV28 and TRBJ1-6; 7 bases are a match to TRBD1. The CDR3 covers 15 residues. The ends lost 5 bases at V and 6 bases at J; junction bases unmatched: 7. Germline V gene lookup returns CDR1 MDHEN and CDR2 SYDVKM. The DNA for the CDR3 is TGTGCCAGCAGTCCTCCGGGACAGCCTAATTCACCCCTCCACTTT. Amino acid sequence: CASSPPGQPNSPLHF.

The CDR3 here is CAISDYSIYEYEQYF. The CDR3 coding sequence is TGTGCCATCAGTGACTACAGCATTTATGAGTACGAGCAGTACTTC. V is TRBV10-3 and J is TRBJ2-7; D is unresolved. From germline, CDR1 is ENHRY and CDR2 SYGVKD. The length of the CDR3 is 15 residues. Trimming cost V 3 bases and J 4 bases, with 16 bases left between them.

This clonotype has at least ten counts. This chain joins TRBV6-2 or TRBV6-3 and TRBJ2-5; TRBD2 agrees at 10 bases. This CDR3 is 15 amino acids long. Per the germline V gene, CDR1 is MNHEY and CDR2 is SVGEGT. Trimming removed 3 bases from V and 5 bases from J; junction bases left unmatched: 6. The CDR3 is CASSYLAGDGETQYF. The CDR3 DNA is TGTGCCAGCAGTTATCTAGCGGGAGACGGGGAGACCCAGTACTTC.

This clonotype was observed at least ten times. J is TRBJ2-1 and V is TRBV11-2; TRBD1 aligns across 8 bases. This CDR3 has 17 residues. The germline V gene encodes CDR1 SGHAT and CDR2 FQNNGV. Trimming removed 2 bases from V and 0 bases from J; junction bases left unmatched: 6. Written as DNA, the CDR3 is TGTGCCAGCAGCTTAAGGGGCCAGGGGGCCTCCTACAATGAGCAGTTCTTC. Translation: CASSLRGQGASYNEQFF.

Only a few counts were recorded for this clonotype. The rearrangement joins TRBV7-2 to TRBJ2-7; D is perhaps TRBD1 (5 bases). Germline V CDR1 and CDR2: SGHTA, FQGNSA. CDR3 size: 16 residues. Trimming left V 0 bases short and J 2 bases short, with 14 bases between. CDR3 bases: TGTGCCAGCAGCTTAGCAGGGGTTAAGGGCACCTACGAGCAGTACTTC. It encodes CASSLAGVKGTYEQYF. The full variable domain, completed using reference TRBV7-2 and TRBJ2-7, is GAGVSQSPSNKVTEKGKDVELRCDPISGHTALYWYRQSLGQGLEFLIYFQGNSAPDKSGLPSDRFSAERTGGSVSTLTIQRTQQEDSAVYLCASSLAGVKGTYEQYFGPGTRLTVT.

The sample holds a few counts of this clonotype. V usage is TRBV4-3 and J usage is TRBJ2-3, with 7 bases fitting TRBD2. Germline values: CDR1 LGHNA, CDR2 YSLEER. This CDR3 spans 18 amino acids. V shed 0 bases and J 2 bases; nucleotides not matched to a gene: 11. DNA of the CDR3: TGCGCCAGCAGCCAAGACCCGGGAGGAGATTATTACACAGATACGCAGTATTTT. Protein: CASSQDPGGDYYTDTQYF.

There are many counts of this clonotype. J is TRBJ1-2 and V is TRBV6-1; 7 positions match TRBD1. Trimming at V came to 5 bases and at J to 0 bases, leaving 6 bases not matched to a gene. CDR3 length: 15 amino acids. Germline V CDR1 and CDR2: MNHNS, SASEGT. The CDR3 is CASSRSGQSNYGYTF. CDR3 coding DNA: TGTGCCAGCAGTCGATCGGGACAGTCTAACTATGGCTACACCTTC.

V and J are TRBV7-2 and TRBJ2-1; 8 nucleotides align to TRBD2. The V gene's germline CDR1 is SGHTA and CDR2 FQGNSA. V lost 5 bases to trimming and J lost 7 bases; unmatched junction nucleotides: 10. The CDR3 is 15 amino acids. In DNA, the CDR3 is TGTGCCAGCAGCGCTACTAGCGGTGTTGAAAATGAGCAGTTCTTC. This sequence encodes CASSATSGVENEQFF.

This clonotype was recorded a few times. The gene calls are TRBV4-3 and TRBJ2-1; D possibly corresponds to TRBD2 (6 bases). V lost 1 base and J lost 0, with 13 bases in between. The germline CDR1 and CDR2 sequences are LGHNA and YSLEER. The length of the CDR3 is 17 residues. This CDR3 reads CASSQGGVGVSYNEQFF. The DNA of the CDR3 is TGCGCCAGCAGCCAAGGGGGGGTCGGGGTCTCCTACAATGAGCAGTTCTTC.